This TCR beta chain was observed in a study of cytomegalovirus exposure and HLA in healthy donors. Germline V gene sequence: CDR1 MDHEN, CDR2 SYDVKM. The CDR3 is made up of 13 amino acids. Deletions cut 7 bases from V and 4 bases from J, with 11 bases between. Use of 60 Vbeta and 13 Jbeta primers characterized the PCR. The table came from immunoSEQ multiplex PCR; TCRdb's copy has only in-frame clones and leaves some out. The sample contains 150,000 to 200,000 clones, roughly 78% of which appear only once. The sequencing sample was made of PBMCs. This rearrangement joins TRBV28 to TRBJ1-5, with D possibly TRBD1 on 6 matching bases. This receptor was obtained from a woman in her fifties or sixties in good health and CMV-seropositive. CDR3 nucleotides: TGTGCCAGCACCGACAGGAGAAATCAGCCCCAGCATTTT. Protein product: CASTDRRNQPQHF.